What follows are 32 T cell receptor beta chains derived from one specimen sequenced in a study of identical twins. MiXCR, applied by TCRdb to the 5' RACE reads, yields one record per CDR3 protein. The sample includes around 20,000 distinct CDR3 sequences, just under 70% seen only once; the top ten take under 7%. Sequencing was performed on memory (CD45RO+) T cells sorted from blood. These receptors were collected from a woman under 30 in good health. This table probably holds off-target reads from a library built for another chain.

The CDR3 DNA reads as TGTGCCAGCAGTTTTCAAGAGACCCAGTACTTC. It specifies CASSFQETQYF. The chain is built from TRBV2 and TRBJ2-5; D unclear. CDR1 SNHLY and CDR2 FYNNEI come from the germline V gene. The CDR3 covers 11 residues. Trimming pared 5 bases from V and 2 bases from J, leaving 3 bases between.

The V call is TRBV2, the J call TRBJ2-7; TRBD2 is a possible D gene (6 bases). Germline V gene sequence: CDR1 SNHLY, CDR2 FYNNEI. CDR3 length: 14 amino acids. Between the trimmed V and J ends, which lost 4 bases and 5 bases, there was a span of 15 bases. The DNA for the CDR3 is TGTGCCAGCAGTGTTCGGGGGAAGCGAGACGAGCAGTACTTC. As protein: CASSVRGKRDEQYF.

This chain uses TRBV6-5 with TRBJ2-1; tentatively, D is TRBD2 (5 bases). The CDR3 spans 15 residues. Trimming shortened V by 2 bases and J by 0 bases, and 8 bases separated the two germline ends. Germline CDR1 is MNHEY and CDR2 is SVGAGI. CDR3 amino acids: CASSYEGSSYNEQFF. Here the CDR3 DNA reads TGTGCCAGCAGTTACGAGGGAAGCTCCTACAATGAGCAGTTCTTC.

This chain joins TRBV5-1 and TRBJ2-7; D not certain. The CDR3 sequence is 14 residues long. Germline CDR1 reads SGHRS; CDR2 reads YFSETQ. Trimming removed 2 bases at V and 2 bases at J, with 11 bases between. CDR3 amino acids: CASSLLDRAYEQYF. DNA for the CDR3: TGCGCCAGCAGCTTACTTGACCGAGCCTACGAGCAGTACTTC.

The J gene is TRBJ2-7, the V gene TRBV28, with 7 nucleotides matching TRBD1. The ends lost 4 bases at V and 6 bases at J; junction bases unmatched: 12. Per germline, CDR1 MDHEN and CDR2 SYDVKM. CDR3 length: 15 residues. The CDR3 DNA reads TGTGCCAGCAGTTCGTCCGGGACAGTTCTTGCCGAGCAGTACTTC. Amino acids: CASSSSGTVLAEQYF.

The CDR3 sequence: CASSPADTQYF. The DNA of the CDR3 is TGTGCCAGCTCACCAGCGGATACGCAGTATTTT. The chain is built from TRBV18 and TRBJ2-3, with no clear D. Trimming removed 2 bases from V and 6 bases from J, with 3 bases in between. Per germline, CDR1 KGHSH and CDR2 LQKENI. This CDR3 comprises 11 residues.

The V and J genes are TRBV2 and TRBJ1-4; unclear D gene. Per the germline V gene, CDR1 is SNHLY and CDR2 is FYNNEI. The CDR3 is 15 amino acids. The germline V and J ends were trimmed by 7 bases and 3 bases, with 15 bases remaining between them. CDR3 DNA sequence: TGTGCCAGCAAAAGGGAAGGAGGTGCTAATGAAAAACTGTTTTTT. Its translation is CASKREGGANEKLFF.

The genes are TRBV12-3 or TRBV12-4 and TRBJ1-4, with 7 nucleotides matching TRBD1. The CDR3 covers 15 residues. V was clipped by 6 bases and J by 7 bases; unmatched bases: 11. CDR3 in amino acids: CASSYWTGKSEKLFF. The CDR3 DNA reads as TGTGCCAGCAGCTATTGGACAGGCAAATCTGAAAAACTGTTTTTT.

There are a few counts of this clonotype. The genes are TRBV29-1 and TRBJ2-1; 14 positions match TRBD2. This CDR3 has 15 residues. Germline CDR1 SQVTM, CDR2 ANQGSEA. The V gene end was trimmed by 4 bases and the J gene end by 7 bases; junction bases not matched to a gene: 6. CDR3 protein: CSVVGGLAGGNEQFF. DNA of the CDR3: TGCAGCGTTGTAGGAGGACTAGCGGGAGGTAATGAGCAGTTCTTC.

This clonotype was seen only a few times. The chain links TRBV3-1 to TRBJ2-7; 8 bases align to TRBD2. Losses at the gene ends were 4 bases for V and 2 bases for J; bases not matched to a gene: 10. The CDR3 contains 16 residues. Germline V gene lookup returns CDR1 LGHDT and CDR2 YNNKEL (reference sequence). CDR3 sequence reads: CASSRNSAGGTYEQYF. CDR3 nucleotide sequence: TGTGCCAGCAGCCGGAATTCCGCGGGAGGAACCTACGAGCAGTACTTC.

The chain recombines TRBV20-1 with TRBJ2-7; TRBD1 agrees at 7 bases. The trim removed 3 bases at V and 5 bases at J, leaving 13 bases unmatched. CDR1 is DFQATT and CDR2 is SNEGSKA in the germline V gene (reference sequence). There are 15 residues in the CDR3. DNA of the CDR3: TGCAGTGCTAGGCCTTTTGCGACAGGGTATAACGAGCAGTACTTC. Its translation is CSARPFATGYNEQYF.

This clonotype was picked up one time. The rearrangement uses TRBV20-1 and TRBJ2-5, with D possibly being TRBD2 (6 bases). Germline V CDR1 and CDR2: DFQATT, SNEGSKA (reference sequence). V was pared by 1 base and J by 4 bases, with 16 bases between. The CDR3 totals 15 residues. The CDR3 sequence: CSARGARRAGETQYF. The CDR3 DNA is TGCAGTGCTAGAGGGGCACGGAGGGCTGGAGAGACCCAGTACTTC.

The V and J genes are TRBV28 and TRBJ2-7; D is possibly TRBD1 (5 bases). V was clipped by 7 bases and J by 0 bases, with 10 bases between them. This CDR3 contains 13 residues. The V gene's germline CDR1 is MDHEN and CDR2 SYDVKM. For the CDR3, the DNA is TGTGCCAGCACTCACAGGTTCTCCTACGAGCAGTACTTC. It encodes CASTHRFSYEQYF.

J is TRBJ1-2 and V is TRBV6-2 or TRBV6-3; possibly TRBD1 for D (6 bases). In germline, CDR1 is MNHEY, CDR2 SVGEGT. The V end was cut by 2 bases, the J end by 6 bases, with 16 bases between. This CDR3 has 15 amino acids. Written as DNA, the CDR3 is TGTGCCAGCAGTTACATCCCCCAGGGGAAGAATGGCTACACCTTC. This sequence encodes CASSYIPQGKNGYTF.

The rearrangement links TRBV20-1 to TRBJ2-1; a possible D gene is TRBD1 (5 bases). The germline CDR1 and CDR2 sequences are DFQATT and SNEGSKA (reference sequence). The V gene lost 5 bases and the J gene lost 0 bases, with 14 bases spanning the gap. CDR3 length: 15 amino acids. Here the CDR3 reads CSALSRAVSYNEQFF. CDR3 bases: TGCAGTGCTCTCTCCAGGGCGGTCTCCTACAATGAGCAGTTCTTC.

In this sample, this clonotype turned up once. The chain is built from TRBV6-2 or TRBV6-3 and TRBJ2-1, with 11 bases that match TRBD2. CDR3 length: 13 amino acids. The germline V gene encodes CDR1 MNHEY and CDR2 SVGEGT. The junction had 6 bases not matched to a gene; V was cut back by 1 base and J by 16 bases. In DNA form, the CDR3 reads TGTGCCAGCAGTTACTTGGAGACTAGCGGGAACTTCTTC. It translates to CASSYLETSGNFF.

The chain recombines TRBV12-3 or TRBV12-4 with TRBJ2-1, with TRBD2 matching 7 bases. The J segment lost 8 bases and the V segment lost 8 bases, leaving 9 bases of the junction unmatched. The CDR3 has 13 residues. The chain's CDR3 is CASAFGRIDEQFF. Written as DNA, the CDR3 is TGTGCCAGCGCCTTCGGGAGGATAGATGAGCAGTTCTTC.

The rearrangement joins TRBV5-4 to TRBJ2-3; 7 nucleotides line up with TRBD1. The CDR3 is made up of 15 amino acids. V shed 4 bases, J shed 2 bases, and the junction held 7 bases outside the gene matches. Germline CDR1 and CDR2: SGHNT and YYREEE (reference sequence). The CDR3 region has the DNA TGTGCCAGCAGCGTCGCACAGGGGCTCACAGATACGCAGTATTTT. Translated: CASSVAQGLTDTQYF.

This sequence joins TRBV19 and TRBJ2-1, with 7 nucleotides matching TRBD2. Germline CDR1 LNHDA, CDR2 SQIVND (reference sequence). Trimming at V came to 3 bases and at J to 10 bases, leaving 18 bases not matched to a gene. The CDR3 sequence is 17 residues long. The CDR3 region is CASSIWGGDGGRREQFF. CDR3 coding DNA: TGTGCCAGTAGTATTTGGGGAGGGGATGGGGGTAGGAGAGAGCAGTTCTTC.

The chain combines TRBV20-1 with TRBJ2-3; no definite D call. Germline loops: CDR1 DFQATT, CDR2 SNEGSKA (reference sequence). This CDR3 region has 16 residues. Trimming removed 2 bases from V and 1 base from J, with 16 bases in between. This chain's CDR3 is CSARPLGSIRTDTQYF. The CDR3 coding sequence is TGCAGTGCTAGACCCCTCGGGTCTATACGCACAGATACGCAGTATTTT.

This clonotype has just a few counts. The J gene is TRBJ2-1, the V gene TRBV29-1; either TRBD1 or TRBD2 may supply D (5 bases each). Germline CDR1 is SQVTM and CDR2 is ANQGSEA. V lost 5 bases and J lost 9, with 14 bases in between. CDR3 length: 12 residues. The CDR3 loop is CSVKDFQGEQFF. CDR3 DNA: TGCAGCGTTAAGGACTTTCAGGGTGAGCAGTTCTTC.

The chain uses TRBV29-1 and TRBJ2-1; unclear D gene. Germline CDR1 is SQVTM and CDR2 is ANQGSEA. Trimming cost V 6 bases and J 8 bases, with 14 bases left between them. CDR3 length: 12 residues. The CDR3: CSVTKGGDEQFF. As DNA, the CDR3 is TGCAGCGTGACCAAGGGTGGCGATGAGCAGTTCTTC.

This sequence joins TRBV5-1 and TRBJ2-1; 14 positions agree with TRBD2. In germline, CDR1 is SGHRS, CDR2 YFSETQ. The CDR3 spans 18 residues. Germline trimming cut 5 bases from V and 4 bases from J; bases unmatched to any gene: 11. The CDR3 loop reads CASSFTGTSGSRYNEQFF. In DNA, the CDR3 is TGCGCCAGCAGTTTTACCGGGACTAGCGGGAGTAGGTACAATGAGCAGTTCTTC. The variable domain in full, completed from reference TRBV5-1 and TRBJ2-1, reads KAGVTQTPRYLIKTRGQQVTLSCSPISGHRSVSWYQQTPGQGLQFLFEYFSETQRNKGNFPGRFSGRQFSNSRSEMNVSTLELGDSALYLCASSFTGTSGSRYNEQFFGPGTRLTVL.

V usage is TRBV7-2 and J usage is TRBJ2-3; 12 bases agree with TRBD1. CDR1 and CDR2 (germline): SGHTA, FQGNSA. V lost 0 bases and J lost 6; bases outside the gene matches: 7. CDR3 length equals 17 residues. CDR3 DNA sequence: TGTGCCAGCAGCTTAGCGGGGGGACAGGGGGCTGAGGATACGCAGTATTTT. Residues: CASSLAGGQGAEDTQYF.

The rearrangement joins TRBV5-1 to TRBJ1-2, with D uncertain. This CDR3 spans 15 amino acids. Per the germline V gene, CDR1 is SGHRS and CDR2 is YFSETQ. V shed 0 bases and J shed 6 bases, with 15 bases lying between them. The CDR3 nucleotides are TGCGCCAGCAGCTTGGCTGGACTCCCCGAGCATGGCTACACCTTC. This codes for CASSLAGLPEHGYTF. Full variable domain (remainder filled in from reference TRBV5-1 and TRBJ1-2): KAGVTQTPRYLIKTRGQQVTLSCSPISGHRSVSWYQQTPGQGLQFLFEYFSETQRNKGNFPGRFSGRQFSNSRSEMNVSTLELGDSALYLCASSLAGLPEHGYTFGSGTRLTVV.

The chain recombines TRBV5-1 with TRBJ2-2, with TRBD2 matching 8 bases. V dropped 7 bases and J dropped 6; count of bases not matched to a gene: 5. This CDR3 is built from 13 residues. CDR1 SGHRS and CDR2 YFSETQ come from the germline V gene. The CDR3 DNA reads TGCGCCAGCCGACTAGCGACGCCCGGGGAGCTGTTTTTT. Protein sequence: CASRLATPGELFF.

The chain recombines TRBV20-1 with TRBJ2-7; the match to TRBD2 covers 9 bases. CDR1 DFQATT and CDR2 SNEGSKA come from the germline V gene (reference sequence). There are 12 residues in the CDR3. V lost 6 bases to trimming and J lost 6 bases; unmatched junction nucleotides: 6. Here the CDR3 DNA reads TGCAGTGCGCTTAGCGGGAGATCCGAGCAGTACTTC. Protein sequence: CSALSGRSEQYF.

A single count supports this clonotype. The rearrangement joins TRBV7-2 to TRBJ2-1; D not resolved. Germline assignment: CDR1 SGHTA and CDR2 FQGNSA. This CDR3 comprises 13 residues. The V end was cut by 3 bases, the J end by 8 bases, with 11 bases between. Here the CDR3 reads CASSLRAQYEQFF. For the CDR3, the DNA is TGTGCCAGCAGCTTGAGAGCGCAATATGAGCAGTTCTTC. Using reference TRBV7-2 and TRBJ2-1 for the parts outside the CDR3, the full variable domain is GAGVSQSPSNKVTEKGKDVELRCDPISGHTALYWYRQSLGQGLEFLIYFQGNSAPDKSGLPSDRFSAERTGGSVSTLTIQRTQQEDSAVYLCASSLRAQYEQFFGPGTRLTVL.

This clonotype appeared a few times. The chain joins TRBV25-1 to TRBJ2-7; 10 nucleotides align to TRBD2. V was clipped by 5 bases and J by 0 bases; unmatched bases: 7. CDR3 size: 16 residues. Germline V gene data show CDR1 as MGHDK and CDR2 as SYGVNS. The CDR3 spells CASSRWPSGGSYEQYF. DNA of the CDR3: TGTGCCAGCAGTCGGTGGCCTAGCGGGGGCTCCTACGAGCAGTACTTC.

This clonotype was seen only once. V is TRBV28 and J is TRBJ2-7, with 7 bases fitting TRBD1. From germline, CDR1 is MDHEN and CDR2 SYDVKM. This CDR3 has 14 amino acids. V dropped 5 bases and J dropped 0; count of bases not matched to a gene: 4. The chain's CDR3 is CASSRGGLSYEQYF. CDR3 sequence (DNA): TGTGCCAGCAGTCGAGGGGGCCTCTCCTACGAGCAGTACTTC.

The chain links TRBV20-1 to TRBJ2-3, with TRBD2 identical over 7 bases. Trimming at V came to 3 bases and at J to 4 bases, leaving 4 bases not matched to a gene. Germline CDR1 is DFQATT and CDR2 is SNEGSKA (reference sequence). CDR3 length: 13 residues. As DNA, the CDR3 is TGCAGTGCTAGTCTCCTAGCGGCAGATACGCAGTATTTT. Translated, it gives CSASLLAADTQYF.

This clonotype was counted only a few times. The chain employs TRBV6-2 or TRBV6-3 and TRBJ2-2; no firm D call. The germline V and J ends were trimmed by 1 base and 5 bases, with 5 bases remaining between them. In germline, CDR1 is MNHEY, CDR2 SVGEGT. This CDR3 has 13 residues. In nucleotides, the CDR3 is TGTGCCAGCAGTTACTTCTGGACCGGGGAGCTGTTTTTT. This translates into CASSYFWTGELFF.